A single sample is the source of the 3 T cell receptor beta chains below, sequenced in a study of cytomegalovirus exposure and HLA in healthy donors. The PCR made use of 60 Vbeta and 13 Jbeta primers. Produced via immunoSEQ multiplex PCR; TCRdb's table is partial and in-frame only. This sample yields approximately 88,000 clones, of which about 80% are seen a single time; about 1.4% belongs to the top ten. Source material: PBMCs. Receptor source: a male donor in good health and CMV-seronegative.

This clone showed up just a few times. CDR3 in amino acids: CASSLFGGLVRNEQFF. The CDR3 DNA sequence: TGTGCCAGCAGTCTATTTGGGGGGTTGGTTAGGAATGAGCAGTTCTTC. The chain is built from TRBV2 and TRBJ2-1; maybe TRBD2 (6 bases). Germline V gene sequence: CDR1 SNHLY, CDR2 FYNNEI. V lost 5 bases and J lost 7, with 21 bases in between. This CDR3 spans 16 amino acids.

This clone occurred a few times. The chain employs TRBV6-5 and TRBJ1-2; D gene unclear. The V gene lost 6 bases and the J gene lost 4 bases, with 12 bases spanning the gap. Per the germline V gene, CDR1 is MNHEY and CDR2 is SVGAGI. The CDR3 runs to 13 residues. The CDR3 region has the DNA TGTGCCAGCAGACGACTCGAGGGCTATGGCTACACCTTC. Amino acids: CASRRLEGYGYTF.

A single count supports this clone. This CDR3 reads CASSLFDGGSYNEQFF. The CDR3 nucleotides read TGTGCCAGCAGCCTCTTCGACGGGGGCTCCTACAATGAGCAGTTCTTC. The rearrangement links TRBV5-6 to TRBJ2-1, with D maybe TRBD2 (6 bases). The ends were cut back, 4 bases at V and 0 bases at J, with 14 bases in the middle. Germline loops: CDR1 SGHDT, CDR2 YYEEEE. There are 16 residues in the CDR3.